This TCR beta chain is from a study of patients and donors after allogeneic stem cell transplantation. At least ten counts were recorded for this clonotype. From the RT-PCR reads, TCRdb called clonotypes with MiXCR, one entry per CDR3 protein. The sample records approximately 200,000 distinct CDR3 sequences, roughly 14% being singletons. The CDR3 covers 12 residues. Germline loops: CDR1 KGHSH, CDR2 LQKENI. The germline V and J ends were trimmed by 0 bases and 7 bases, with 4 bases remaining between them. This clonotype originated in a human donor who was either an allogeneic HSCT recipient or a stem cell or donor lymphocyte infusion donor (not recorded which). It is not recorded whose cells these are; they may come from a transplant donor. Sequenced sample: blood, either unsorted or a sorted T cell fraction (not recorded which). V is TRBV18 and J is TRBJ2-1; D remains ambiguous. DNA of the CDR3: TGTGCCAGCTCACCACCGGGGAATGAGCAGTTCTTC. It is translated as CASSPPGNEQFF.